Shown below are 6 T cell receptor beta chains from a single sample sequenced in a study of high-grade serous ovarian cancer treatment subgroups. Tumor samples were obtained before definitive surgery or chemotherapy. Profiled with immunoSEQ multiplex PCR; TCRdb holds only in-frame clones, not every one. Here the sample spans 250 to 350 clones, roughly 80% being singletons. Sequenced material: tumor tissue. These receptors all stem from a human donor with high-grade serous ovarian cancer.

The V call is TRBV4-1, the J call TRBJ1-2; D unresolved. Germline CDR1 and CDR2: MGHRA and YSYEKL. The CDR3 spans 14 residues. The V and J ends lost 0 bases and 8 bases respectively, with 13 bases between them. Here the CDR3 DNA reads TGCGCCAGCAGCCAAGATGGATTGACGGGCGGCTACACCTTC. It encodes CASSQDGLTGGYTF.

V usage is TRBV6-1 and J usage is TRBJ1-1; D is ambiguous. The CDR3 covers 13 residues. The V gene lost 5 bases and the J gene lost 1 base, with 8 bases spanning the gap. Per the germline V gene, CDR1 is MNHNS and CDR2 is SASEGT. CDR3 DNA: TGTGCCAGCAGTCGGCAGGAGAACACTGAAGCTTTCTTT. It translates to CASSRQENTEAFF.

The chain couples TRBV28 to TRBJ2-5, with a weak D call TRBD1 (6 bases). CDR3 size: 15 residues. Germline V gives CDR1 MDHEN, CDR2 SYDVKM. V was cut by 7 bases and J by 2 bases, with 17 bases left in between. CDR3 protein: CASIRRGVRQETQYF. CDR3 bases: TGTGCCAGCATCCGCAGGGGCGTAAGGCAAGAGACCCAGTACTTC.

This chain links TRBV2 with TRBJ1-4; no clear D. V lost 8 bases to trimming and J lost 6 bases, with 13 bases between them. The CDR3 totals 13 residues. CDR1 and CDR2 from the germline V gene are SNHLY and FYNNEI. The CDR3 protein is CASAVLEYEKLFF. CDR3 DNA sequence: TGTGCCAGCGCGGTTCTGGAGTATGAAAAACTGTTTTTT.

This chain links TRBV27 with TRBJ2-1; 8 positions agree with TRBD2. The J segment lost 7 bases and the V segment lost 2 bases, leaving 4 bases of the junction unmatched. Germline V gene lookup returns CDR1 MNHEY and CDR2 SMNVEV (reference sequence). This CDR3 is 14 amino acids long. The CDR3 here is CASSLSGRRNEQFF. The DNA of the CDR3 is TGTGCCAGCAGTTTAAGCGGGAGAAGGAATGAGCAGTTCTTC.

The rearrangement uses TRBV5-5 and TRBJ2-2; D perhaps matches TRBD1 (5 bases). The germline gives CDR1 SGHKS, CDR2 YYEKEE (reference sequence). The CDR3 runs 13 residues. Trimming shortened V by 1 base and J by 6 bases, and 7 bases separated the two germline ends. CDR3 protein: CASSLLTAGELFF. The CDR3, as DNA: TGTGCCAGCAGCTTGCTGACAGCCGGGGAGCTGTTTTTT.